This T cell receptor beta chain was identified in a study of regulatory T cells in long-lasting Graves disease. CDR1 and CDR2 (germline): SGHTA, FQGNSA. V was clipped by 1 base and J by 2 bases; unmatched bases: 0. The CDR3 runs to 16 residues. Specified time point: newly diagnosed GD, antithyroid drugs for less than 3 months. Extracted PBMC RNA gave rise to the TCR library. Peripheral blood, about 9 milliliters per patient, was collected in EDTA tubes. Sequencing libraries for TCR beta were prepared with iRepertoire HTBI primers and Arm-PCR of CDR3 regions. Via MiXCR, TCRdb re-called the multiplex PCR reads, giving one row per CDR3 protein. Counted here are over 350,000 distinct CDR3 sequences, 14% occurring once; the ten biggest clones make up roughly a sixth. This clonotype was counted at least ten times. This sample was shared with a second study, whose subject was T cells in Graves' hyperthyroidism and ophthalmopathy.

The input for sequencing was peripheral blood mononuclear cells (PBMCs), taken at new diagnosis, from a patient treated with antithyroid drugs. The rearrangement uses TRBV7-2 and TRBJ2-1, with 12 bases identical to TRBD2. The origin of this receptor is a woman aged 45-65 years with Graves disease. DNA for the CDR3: TGTGCCAGCAGCTTAGGACTAGCGGGAGCCTACAATGAGCAGTTCTTC. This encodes CASSLGLAGAYNEQFF.